One sample yielded the 9 T cell receptor beta chains listed below, sequenced in a study of shared clonotypes between healthy human individuals. The assay was immunoSEQ multiplex PCR, and TCRdb's table has in-frame clones only and misses some. Of more than 400,000 clones in the sample, almost 80% were seen once. Sequenced: PBMCs. These receptors were taken from a woman aged 40 to 55 in good health. Some clones in this sample may be carry-over from other donors' samples.

This clone is a singleton in its sample. The chain combines TRBV5-1 with TRBJ2-7; possibly TRBD2 for D (6 bases). Germline V gene sequence: CDR1 SGHRS, CDR2 YFSETQ. Trimming removed 1 base from V and 4 bases from J, with 15 bases in between. The length of the CDR3 is 15 residues. The CDR3 nucleotides are TGCGCCAGCAGCTTGTGGACCGGGACTGAGTACGAGCAGTACTTC. Its protein is CASSLWTGTEYEQYF.

The rearrangement joins TRBV7-6 to TRBJ2-2, with 10 bases matching TRBD2. Germline loops: CDR1 SGHVS, CDR2 FNYEAQ. The CDR3 spans 18 residues. The trim removed 5 bases at V and 4 bases at J, leaving 13 bases unmatched. CDR3 sequence (DNA): TGTGCCAGCAGCCCAAAGCCCCCTAGCGGGAGTAGCACCGGGGAGCTGTTTTTT. It encodes CASSPKPPSGSSTGELFF.

A single count supports this clone. V and J are TRBV11-2 and TRBJ2-1; 11 nucleotides align to TRBD2. The CDR3 is 19 residues long. V shed 5 bases, J shed 5 bases, and the junction held 17 bases outside the gene matches. Germline CDR1 SGHAT, CDR2 FQNNGV. Written as DNA, the CDR3 is TGTGCCAGCAGCACGGACAGGGCACTAGCGGGAGTCATGAACAATGAGCAGTTCTTC. Translating it yields CASSTDRALAGVMNNEQFF. The full variable domain, rest sourced from reference TRBV11-2 and TRBJ2-1, is EAGVAQSPRYKIIEKRQSVAFWCNPISGHATLYWYQQILGQGPKLLIQFQNNGVVDDSQLPKDRFSAERLKGVDSTLKIQPAKLEDSAVYLCASSTDRALAGVMNNEQFFGPGTRLTVL.

This clone has a handful of counts. The chain employs TRBV7-9 and TRBJ2-7; 8 bases agree with TRBD2. Germline V gene sequence: CDR1 SEHNR, CDR2 FQNEAQ (reference sequence). Trimming took 0 bases from V and 3 from J; bases not matched to a gene: 4. This CDR3 is built from 15 residues. CDR3 residues: CASSLAVAGIYEQYF. CDR3 DNA sequence: TGTGCCAGCAGCTTAGCCGTAGCGGGGATCTACGAGCAGTACTTC.

The chain links TRBV11-2 to TRBJ2-5, with 7 bases lining up with TRBD1. Germline assignment: CDR1 SGHAT and CDR2 FQNNGV. V trimming: 7 bases; J trimming: 1 base; junction bases outside the gene matches: 12. The CDR3 covers 16 residues. In DNA, the CDR3 is TGTGCCAGCACAAGGGGGCGGACCCTGGGCCAAGAGACCCAGTACTTC. Translating it yields CASTRGRTLGQETQYF.

The rearrangement uses TRBV9 and TRBJ1-1, with a possible D match to TRBD1 (5 bases). The germline V and J ends were trimmed by 3 bases and 5 bases, with 14 bases remaining between them. This CDR3 comprises 14 residues. Germline loops: CDR1 SGDLS, CDR2 YYNGEE. The CDR3 is CASSAGPGGTEAFF. The CDR3 DNA is TGTGCCAGCAGCGCGGGCCCGGGGGGAACTGAAGCTTTCTTT.

The CDR3 loop is CASSPDWGSYNEQFF. As DNA, the CDR3 is TGTGCCAGCAGTCCGGACTGGGGATCCTACAATGAGCAGTTCTTC. The chain carries TRBV2 and TRBJ2-1; D may be TRBD2 (5 bases). Germline V gene sequence: CDR1 SNHLY, CDR2 FYNNEI. V shed 5 bases and J shed 1 base, with 12 bases lying between them. The CDR3 covers 15 residues.

Here the CDR3 reads CASSSIAGDVSHNTDTQYF. The CDR3 region has the DNA TGTGCCAGCAGCTCAATAGCGGGCGACGTCTCCCACAACACGGATACGCAGTATTTT. The rearrangement joins TRBV7-8 to TRBJ2-3, with 7 bases aligning to TRBD2. The germline V gene encodes CDR1 SGHVS and CDR2 FQNEAQ. The V segment lost 4 bases and the J segment 6 bases; nucleotides outside the gene matches: 22. The CDR3 is made up of 19 amino acids.

CDR3: CASSLVASGPYNEQFF. The CDR3 DNA reads as TGTGCCAGCAGCTTAGTGGCTAGCGGGCCGTACAATGAGCAGTTCTTC. The chain employs TRBV7-9 and TRBJ2-1, with TRBD2 identical over 8 bases. Germline trimming cut 1 base from V and 4 bases from J; bases unmatched to any gene: 6. The CDR3 length is 16 residues. Germline lookup yields CDR1 SEHNR and CDR2 FQNEAQ (reference sequence). The whole variable domain, remainder taken from reference TRBV7-9 and TRBJ2-1, is DTGVSQNPRHKITKRGQNVTFRCDPISEHNRLYWYRQTLGQGPEFLTYFQNEAQLEKSRLLSDRFSAERPKGSFSTLEIQRTEQGDSAMYLCASSLVASGPYNEQFFGPGTRLTVL.